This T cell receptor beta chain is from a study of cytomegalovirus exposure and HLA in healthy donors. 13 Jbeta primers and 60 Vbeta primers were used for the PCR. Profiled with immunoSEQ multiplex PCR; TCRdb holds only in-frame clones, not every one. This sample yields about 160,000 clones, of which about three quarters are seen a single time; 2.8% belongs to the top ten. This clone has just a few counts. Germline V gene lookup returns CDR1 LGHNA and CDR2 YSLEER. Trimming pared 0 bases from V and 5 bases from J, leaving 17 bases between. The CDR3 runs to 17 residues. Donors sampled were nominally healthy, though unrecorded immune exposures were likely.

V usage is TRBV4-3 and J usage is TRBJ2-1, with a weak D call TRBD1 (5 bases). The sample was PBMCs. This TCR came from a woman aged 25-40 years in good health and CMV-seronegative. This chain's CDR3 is CASSQDFPQGVNNEQFF. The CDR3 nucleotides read TGCGCCAGCAGCCAAGATTTCCCGCAGGGCGTGAACAATGAGCAGTTCTTC.